The 19 T cell receptor beta chains below come from one sample, sequenced in a study of PD-1 blockade in classical Hodgkin lymphoma. The time point here: cycle 4 day 1 (C4D1), after five to seven weeks of nivolumab. Each patient experienced a relapse that followed autologous stem cell transplantation, and brentuximab vedotin exposure varied. The repertoire was sequenced with immunoSEQ multiplex PCR; TCRdb's copy has only in-frame clones and lacks some. The sample lists about 30,000 clones, over 75% occurring once. The sequencing used peripheral blood mononuclear cells (PBMCs), collected before the fourth cycle of nivolumab. The origin of the receptors is a human donor with classical Hodgkin lymphoma.

The chain combines TRBV5-1 with TRBJ1-2; 7 bases are a match to TRBD1. This CDR3 is 15 amino acids long. V was clipped by 0 bases and J by 2 bases; unmatched bases: 4. Per germline, CDR1 SGHRS and CDR2 YFSETQ. As DNA, the CDR3 is TGCGCCAGCAGCTTGGCCGTACAGGGGAACTATGGCTACACCTTC. This translates into CASSLAVQGNYGYTF.

V gene TRBV19 combines with J gene TRBJ2-7, with 10 bases lining up with TRBD2. The ends lost 5 bases at V and 3 bases at J; junction bases unmatched: 4. Germline V lookup: CDR1 LNHDA, CDR2 SQIVND (reference sequence). This CDR3 contains 14 residues. The CDR3 region is CASSPGTSDYEQYF. CDR3 in DNA: TGTGCCAGTAGTCCCGGGACTAGCGACTACGAGCAGTACTTC. Filled out from reference TRBV19 and TRBJ2-7, the complete variable domain reads DGGITQSPKYLFRKEGQNVTLSCEQNLNHDAMYWYRQDPGQGLRLIYYSQIVNDFQKGDIAEGYSVSREKKESFPLTVTSAQKNPTAFYLCASSPGTSDYEQYFGPGTRLTVT.

Regarding this clone: A much larger clone sits a single nucleotide away, making a read error possible. In the same sample, other DNA sequences code for this CDR3. The chain is built from TRBV29-1 and TRBJ2-2, with D hard to call. From germline, CDR1 is SQVTM and CDR2 ANQGSEA. Trimming removed 4 bases at V and 8 bases at J, with 8 bases between. CDR3 length equals 11 residues. CDR3 sequence: CSVVGSGELFF. In DNA, the CDR3 is TGCAGCGTTGTAGGATCAGGGGAGCTGTTTTTT.

The rearrangement uses TRBV19 and TRBJ1-1; 7 bases align to TRBD1. This CDR3 has 13 residues. Germline V gives CDR1 LNHDA, CDR2 SQIVND (reference sequence). V shed 5 bases, J shed 5 bases, and the junction held 5 bases outside the gene matches. The DNA of the CDR3 is TGTGCCAGTAGTGTAGGGGGCAGGACTGAAGCTTTCTTT. This gives the protein CASSVGGRTEAFF.

This chain links TRBV7-2 with TRBJ1-6; no firm D call. The CDR3 length is 15 residues. Germline assignment: CDR1 SGHTA and CDR2 FQGNSA. V dropped 1 base and J dropped 9 bases, with 13 bases sitting between them. CDR3 DNA: TGTGCCAGCAGCTTAGACCCCCTTGGGGTTTCACCCCTCCACTTT. The encoded protein is CASSLDPLGVSPLHF.

V is TRBV7-9 and J is TRBJ1-2, with TRBD1 identical over 8 bases. CDR3 length: 13 amino acids. The V gene's germline CDR1 is SEHNR and CDR2 FQNEAQ (reference sequence). After removal of 7 bases from V and 8 bases from J, the junction contained 9 bases not matched to a gene. CDR3 loop: CASTAGGASGYTF. CDR3 DNA: TGTGCCAGCACGGCAGGGGGCGCGTCGGGCTACACCTTC.

This clone has more than one count but fewer than ten. This sequence joins TRBV5-1 and TRBJ2-1, with unresolved D. The CDR3 contains 16 residues. Trimming shortened V by 4 bases and J by 0 bases, and 14 bases separated the two germline ends. Germline CDR1 reads SGHRS; CDR2 reads YFSETQ. DNA of the CDR3: TGCGCCAGCAGCGTGGCCCCGGTGAGCTCCTACAATGAGCAGTTCTTC. This gives the protein CASSVAPVSSYNEQFF.

J is TRBJ1-5 and V is TRBV18; TRBD1 aligns across 9 bases. V shed 6 bases, J shed 3 bases, and the junction held 3 bases outside the gene matches. The CDR3 covers 14 residues. CDR1 is KGHSH, CDR2 LQKENI, per germline. CDR3 DNA sequence: TGTGCCAGCTCCCGGACAGGGGCCAATCAGCCCCAGCATTTT. Translation: CASSRTGANQPQHF.

The V gene is TRBV7-3, the J gene TRBJ2-7; TRBD2 is a possible D gene (5 bases). The germline V gene has CDR1 SGHTA and CDR2 FQGTGA. The CDR3 extends over 13 amino acids. The germline V and J ends were trimmed by 5 bases and 8 bases, with 16 bases remaining between them. The CDR3 DNA follows: TGTGCCAGCAGCCCTGGACTCGGACGGAAGCAGTACTTC. Protein product: CASSPGLGRKQYF.

This chain uses TRBV19 with TRBJ2-5; a possible D gene is TRBD1 (6 bases). The CDR3 length is 14 residues. Trimming left V 5 bases short and J 4 bases short, with 14 bases between. Germline values: CDR1 LNHDA, CDR2 SQIVND (reference sequence). DNA for the CDR3: TGTGCCAGTAGTCCCATGACAGGCCCAGAGACCCAGTACTTC. It codes for CASSPMTGPETQYF.

This sequence joins TRBV5-8 and TRBJ1-6; a possible D gene is TRBD1 (6 bases). Trimming removed 1 base at V and 0 bases at J, with 8 bases between. The CDR3 totals 16 residues. Germline V gene sequence: CDR1 SGHTS, CDR2 YDEGEE. CDR3 sequence (DNA): TGTGCCAGCAGCTTGCTAGGGGGCTCCTATAATTCACCCCTCCACTTT. Translated: CASSLLGGSYNSPLHF. The full variable domain, rest sourced from reference TRBV5-8 and TRBJ1-6, is EAGVTQSPTHLIKTRGQQATLRCSPISGHTSVYWYQQALGLGLQFLLWYDEGEERNRGNFPPRFSGRQFPNYSSELNVNALELEDSALYLCASSLLGGSYNSPLHFGNGTRLTVT.

The chain carries TRBV5-5 and TRBJ1-2; perhaps TRBD1 as D (5 bases). The germline V gene encodes CDR1 SGHKS and CDR2 YYEKEE (reference sequence). The ends were cut back, 5 bases at V and 4 bases at J, with 24 bases in the middle. CDR3 length: 17 residues. DNA of the CDR3: TGTGCCAGCAGACCGGAGGCGGGAGGGGTCCTCGTCTATGGCTACACCTTC. Translating gives CASRPEAGGVLVYGYTF. Filled out from reference TRBV5-5 and TRBJ1-2, the complete variable domain reads DAGVTQSPTHLIKTRGQQVTLRCSPISGHKSVSWYQQVLGQGPQFIFQYYEKEERGRGNFPDRFSARQFPNYSSELNVNALLLGDSALYLCASRPEAGGVLVYGYTFGSGTRLTVV.

The rearrangement uses TRBV7-9 and TRBJ2-7; D is tentatively TRBD1 or TRBD2 (5 bases each). The CDR3 length is 14 residues. V was clipped by 5 bases and J by 6 bases, with 17 bases between them. Per germline, CDR1 SEHNR and CDR2 FQNEAQ (reference sequence). CDR3 bases: TGTGCCAGCAGCCCCCGGGGCCGGCCACGCGAGCAGTACTTC. Translated, it gives CASSPRGRPREQYF.

This chain uses TRBV6-6 with TRBJ2-7; 10 nucleotides align to TRBD2. After removal of 6 bases from V and 5 bases from J, the junction contained 4 bases not matched to a gene. Germline V gene lookup returns CDR1 MNHNY and CDR2 SVGAGI (reference sequence). There are 13 residues in the CDR3. The CDR3 bases are TGTGCCAGCAGGATAGCGGGAGGCAACGAGCAGTACTTC. This translates into CASRIAGGNEQYF.

A single count supports this clone. The rearrangement uses TRBV6-1 and TRBJ1-6; tentatively, D is TRBD1 (5 bases). The germline V gene encodes CDR1 MNHNS and CDR2 SASEGT. The V and J ends lost 6 bases and 9 bases respectively, with 12 bases between them. This CDR3 spans 13 amino acids. The CDR3 DNA sequence: TGTGCCAGCAGAGCGACAGAGGGTTCACCCCTCCACTTT. It codes for CASRATEGSPLHF.

This clone has a single count. V is TRBV7-3 and J is TRBJ2-7, with D unclear. The CDR3 runs to 14 residues. Looked up from germline, CDR1 is SGHTA and CDR2 is FQGTGA. V lost 3 bases, J lost 3 bases, and 12 bases lay in between. CDR3 sequence: CASSFSGLGYEQYF. The CDR3 DNA reads as TGTGCCAGCAGCTTCTCAGGATTAGGCTACGAGCAGTACTTC.

The genes are TRBV11-3 and TRBJ2-5; 7 nucleotides line up with TRBD1. The germline CDR1 and CDR2 sequences are SGHNT and YENEEA. V was clipped by 5 bases and J by 4 bases; unmatched bases: 10. This CDR3 is 15 amino acids long. The CDR3 loop is CASSRTWRTGETQYF. Here the CDR3 DNA reads TGTGCCAGCAGCCGGACCTGGAGGACAGGAGAGACCCAGTACTTC.

This chain joins TRBV4-2 and TRBJ2-7; D assignment may be TRBD1 or TRBD2 (6 bases each). This CDR3 spans 15 amino acids. Germline CDR1 and CDR2: LGHNA and YNFKEQ. V was pared by 0 bases and J by 3 bases, with 12 bases between. CDR3 residues: CASSQDRGVFYEQYF. The CDR3 DNA follows: TGTGCCAGCAGCCAAGATAGGGGGGTCTTCTACGAGCAGTACTTC.

Details on this clone: Other DNA sequences in this sample translate to the same CDR3. This CDR3 is CASSPHQGVLYNSPLHF. The CDR3 DNA sequence: TGTGCCAGCAGCCCCCACCAGGGGGTCCTTTATAATTCACCCCTCCACTTT. This chain joins TRBV7-2 and TRBJ1-6; TRBD1 matches at 7 bases. CDR1 and CDR2 from the germline V gene are SGHTA and FQGNSA. This CDR3 has 17 residues. Unmatched junction bases numbered 11, after V lost 5 bases and J lost 4 bases.